This record looks at one TCR beta chain sequence and its context. Germline V gene sequence: CDR1 SGHAT, CDR2 FQDESV (reference sequence). The CDR3 extends over 16 amino acids. The junction had 8 bases not matched to a gene; V was cut back by 3 bases and J by 4 bases. Assay: immunoSEQ multiplex PCR; the TCRdb copy retains only in-frame clones and omits some. The profile covers roughly 70,000 clones, with more than 85% appearing a single time and 3.3% taken by the ten largest. These data originate in a study of T cell changes during pregnancy in multiple sclerosis. This receptor was identified in a female donor with multiple sclerosis, enrolled in a pregnancy study. The V call is TRBV11-1, the J call TRBJ2-3, with 9 bases fitting TRBD2. Sequenced material: peripheral blood, taken before pregnancy. For the CDR3, the DNA is TGTGCCAGCAGCTTCCCGGCGGGACTAGCTTCAGATACGCAGTATTTT. The encoded protein is CASSFPAGLASDTQYF.